The T cell receptor (beta chain) under discussion was sequenced for a study of blood T cells in healthy people across ages. General study findings and limits: Long-lived donors exceeded aged donors in naive CD4+ cells and diversity.

A note on this clonotype: The antigen remains unidentified.

Next came a second PCR, run for about 6 to 12 cycles, which used a sample-barcoded 5' primer along with a J-beta primer mix. Every molecule of cDNA carried a tag from a template-switch adaptor with 12 random nucleotides. Using its own MiXCR run on the 5' RACE reads, TCRdb lists one record per CDR3 protein. In the table there are some 730,000 distinct CDR3 sequences, approximately 22% of which are singletons. This CDR3 region has 13 residues. V was clipped by 5 bases and J by 8 bases; unmatched bases: 9. Germline V gene data show CDR1 as DFQATT and CDR2 as SNEGSKA (reference sequence). Roughly 10 milliliters was the volume of peripheral blood drawn from each donor.

V gene TRBV20-1 combines with J gene TRBJ1-2, with 9 bases fitting TRBD1. This TCR was sampled from a man between 70 and 80 years old in good health. The material sequenced was blood. The CDR3 here is CSAPRDRVGGYTF. CDR3 nucleotide sequence: TGCAGTGCTCCGAGGGACAGGGTGGGCGGCTACACCTTC.